Below, 12 T cell receptor beta chains from the same sample are listed, as sequenced in a study of beta chain features in type 1 diabetes. The authors reverse transcribed all of the isolated RNA, so sequencing captured expressed TCRB transcripts. The repertoire was sequenced with immunoSEQ multiplex PCR; TCRdb's copy has only in-frame clones and lacks some. In the table there are hundreds of thousands of clones, about 30% of which are singletons. The specimen was naive CD4+ T cells from blood. The receptors come from a man younger than 35 in good health.

This chain links TRBV7-6 with TRBJ2-3; 8 bases are shared with TRBD1. Germline assignment: CDR1 SGHVS and CDR2 FNYEAQ. The CDR3 has 14 residues. Trimming at V came to 5 bases and at J to 6 bases, leaving 7 bases not matched to a gene. CDR3 amino acids: CASSLLDRADTQYF. Written as DNA, the CDR3 is TGTGCCAGCAGCCTTTTGGACAGGGCTGATACGCAGTATTTT.

The chain uses TRBV25-1 and TRBJ2-7; tentatively, D is TRBD2 (6 bases). The CDR3 is made up of 15 amino acids. Germline CDR1 and CDR2: MGHDK and SYGVNS. V dropped 3 bases and J dropped 4 bases, with 16 bases sitting between them. The CDR3 sequence: CASSDGGRSVYEQYF. For the CDR3, the DNA is TGTGCCAGCAGTGACGGAGGGCGGTCGGTGTACGAGCAGTACTTC.

The J gene is TRBJ1-1, the V gene TRBV29-1, with D uncertain. Looked up from germline, CDR1 is SQVTM and CDR2 is ANQGSEA. Trimming left V 7 bases short and J 1 base short, with 13 bases between. CDR3 length: 13 residues. The CDR3 is CSAMGGPNTEAFF. The CDR3, as DNA: TGCAGCGCGATGGGCGGCCCGAACACTGAAGCTTTCTTT.

This clone occurred a few times. This rearrangement joins TRBV5-1 to TRBJ2-3; tentative D call: TRBD1 (5 bases). V lost 0 bases to trimming and J lost 1 base, with 9 bases between them. The CDR3 covers 15 residues. The germline V gene encodes CDR1 SGHRS and CDR2 YFSETQ. The CDR3 nucleotides are TGCGCCAGCAGCTTGGTTCAGGGCGGCACAGATACGCAGTATTTT. Amino acid sequence: CASSLVQGGTDTQYF.

The chain couples TRBV9 to TRBJ2-3; D is ambiguous. Per the germline V gene, CDR1 is SGDLS and CDR2 is YYNGEE. The CDR3 covers 13 residues. V was trimmed by 2 bases and J by 6 bases, leaving 10 bases between them. The CDR3: CASSVRIRDTQYF. In DNA, the CDR3 is TGTGCCAGCAGCGTGAGGATCCGGGATACGCAGTATTTT.

Only a few counts were recorded for this clone. The rearrangement links TRBV18 to TRBJ2-1, with 7 bases aligning to TRBD1. With V trimmed by 0 bases and J by 1 base, 0 bases remained unmatched. The CDR3 consists of 15 residues. CDR1 KGHSH and CDR2 LQKENI come from the germline V gene. The CDR3 reads CASSPPRGSYNEQFF. As DNA, the CDR3 is TGTGCCAGCTCACCACCCAGGGGGTCCTACAATGAGCAGTTCTTC.

V is TRBV30 and J is TRBJ1-4; D is unclear. This CDR3 has 15 amino acids. CDR1 and CDR2 (germline): GTSNPN, SVGIG (reference sequence). V lost 2 bases and J 0 bases, leaving 10 bases between the germline ends. CDR3 DNA sequence: TGTGCCTGGAGTTTCCAGGTGACAACTAATGAAAAACTGTTTTTT. Protein sequence: CAWSFQVTTNEKLFF.

The table lists this clone with a count of one. The CDR3 DNA reads TGTGCCACCAGCAGCGACAGGACCTCAATGCGCCAGCATTTT. Protein: CATSSDRTSMRQHF. This chain uses TRBV15 with TRBJ1-5; D is perhaps TRBD1 (6 bases). The CDR3 runs to 14 residues. The V end was cut by 3 bases, the J end by 12 bases, with 18 bases between. The germline V gene encodes CDR1 LNHNV and CDR2 YYDKDF (reference sequence). Combining the CDR3 with reference TRBV15 and TRBJ1-5 gives the whole variable domain DAMVIQNPRYQVTQFGKPVTLSCSQTLNHNVMYWYQQKSSQAPKLLFHYYDKDFNNEADTPDNFQSRRPNTSFCFLDIRSPGLGDTAMYLCATSSDRTSMRQHFGDGTRLSIL.

This clone was counted a few times. V is TRBV9 and J is TRBJ2-6; the D is unclear. There are 17 residues in the CDR3. Germline V CDR1 and CDR2: SGDLS, YYNGEE. The germline V and J ends were trimmed by 4 bases and 2 bases, with 16 bases remaining between them. The CDR3 reads CASSPQTPLAGANVLTF. The CDR3 coding sequence is TGTGCCAGCAGCCCGCAGACCCCCCTCGCTGGGGCCAACGTCCTGACTTTC.

This clone was seen a few times. An end of the junction does not agree with germline; a read error may underlie this. The V call is TRBV15, the J call TRBJ1-2; D remains ambiguous. The CDR3 length is 15 residues. Germline V gene sequence: CDR1 LNHNV, CDR2 YYDKDF (reference sequence). The DNA for the CDR3 is TGTGCCACCAGCCGAGAGGTACCTTTCGGAGGCGGCTACACCTTC. As protein: CATSREVPFGGGYTF.

This clone was observed a handful of times. The gene calls are TRBV5-4 and TRBJ1-2; D gene unclear. Trimming stripped 0 bases from V and 4 bases from J, with 4 bases between. Germline CDR1 and CDR2: SGHNT and YYREEE (reference sequence). The CDR3 spans 12 residues. This CDR3 reads CASSLDRYGYTF. The DNA of the CDR3 is TGTGCCAGCAGCTTGGATCGCTATGGCTACACCTTC. Filled out from reference TRBV5-4 and TRBJ1-2, the complete variable domain reads ETGVTQSPTHLIKTRGQQVTLRCSSQSGHNTVSWYQQALGQGPQFIFQYYREEENGRGNFPPRFSGLQFPNYSSELNVNALELDDSALYLCASSLDRYGYTFGSGTRLTVV.

The rearrangement links TRBV18 to TRBJ2-3; 10 nucleotides agree with TRBD2. This CDR3 is built from 14 residues. J lost 4 bases, V lost 4 bases, and 2 bases had no gene match. Germline assignment: CDR1 KGHSH and CDR2 LQKENI. The CDR3 loop is CASSLGLAADTQYF. As DNA, the CDR3 is TGTGCCAGCTCACTTGGACTAGCGGCAGATACGCAGTATTTT.